The rows below give T cell receptor beta chains drawn from one sample of a study of blood T cells in healthy people across ages. TCRdb passed the 5' RACE reads through MiXCR, listing each CDR3 protein once. This table has under 2,000,000 distinct CDR3 sequences, around 48% appearing once. The sample taken for sequencing was blood. Every receptor here comes from a middle-aged woman in good health. The CDR3 runs from the conserved cysteine through the conserved F or W. A D gene is named only where the DNA matches it firmly. The size field is filled for only some rows; it gives once, few, many or a size class.

v_call	d_call	clone_size	j_call	cdr3_nt	cdr3_aa
TRBV12-3/TRBV12-4	.	.	TRBJ2-1	TGTGCCAGCAGGGTCTCGCACTACAATGAGCAGTTCTTC	CASRVSHYNEQFF
TRBV10-2	.	.	TRBJ2-3	TGCGCCAGCAGAAATTCGGGACTGAGCACAGATACGCAGTATTTT	CASRNSGLSTDTQYF
TRBV6-2/TRBV6-3	.	.	TRBJ2-5	TGTGCCAGCAGTTACTCGGACGGGGGGCCCGGGGAAGAGACCCAGTACTTC	CASSYSDGGPGEETQYF
TRBV4-3	.	.	TRBJ2-2	TGCGCCAGCAGAGACCCGGGCGGGGAGCTGTTTTTT	CASRDPGGELFF
TRBV12-3/TRBV12-4	.	.	TRBJ2-7	TGTGCCAGCAGTCCCCTGGGCAGGGGAGGGTACGAGCAGTACTTC	CASSPLGRGGYEQYF
TRBV12-3/TRBV12-4	TRBD2	.	TRBJ2-3	TGTGCCAGCAGGGCAACTAGCGGGGGCAGCACAGATACGCAGTATTTT	CASRATSGGSTDTQYF
TRBV2	TRBD1	.	TRBJ2-1	TGTGCCACCCAGGGGACAGGGGGTCGCAATGAGCAGTTCTTC	CATQGTGGRNEQFF
TRBV7-6	.	.	TRBJ1-1	TGTGCCAGCAGCTTGGGACGGTCCCTTGGCGCTGAAGCTTTCTTT	CASSLGRSLGAEAFF
TRBV6-2/TRBV6-3	.	few	TRBJ2-4	TGTGCCAGCAGTTCCGTCAGGGGACGAACCCTTGCTAAAAACATTCAGTACTTC	CASSSVRGRTLAKNIQYF
TRBV9	TRBD1	.	TRBJ1-2	TGTGCCAGCAGCCTAATACCTGGGACAGGGGCCTTCTATGGCTACACCTTC	CASSLIPGTGAFYGYTF
TRBV20-1	.	.	TRBJ2-5	TGCAGTGCGCTTGACGACTCCCAAGAGACCCAGTACTTC	CSALDDSQETQYF
TRBV20-1	.	.	TRBJ1-4	TGCAGTGCTAGAGACATTACAACTAATGAAAAACTGTTTTTT	CSARDITTNEKLFF
TRBV29-1	TRBD1	.	TRBJ1-1	TGCAGCGTTGTGTATGGGACAGAGGGTTCTGAAGCTTTCTTT	CSVVYGTEGSEAFF
TRBV7-2	.	many	TRBJ2-4	TGTGCCAGCAGCCTCGGCGGAACCAAAAACATTCAGTACTTC	CASSLGGTKNIQYF
TRBV9	.	.	TRBJ2-7	TGTGCCAGCAGCGTAGCACCGCGCGAGGGTACCTACGAGCAGTACTTC	CASSVAPREGTYEQYF
TRBV24-1	.	.	TRBJ2-5	TGTGCCACCAGTGATTTGGGGCAGGGGATACGAGAGACCCAGTACTTC	CATSDLGQGIRETQYF
TRBV5-1	TRBD2	.	TRBJ2-1	TGCGCCAGCAGCTTGCAACGATCGGGGGGGCTGGGTAATGAGCAGTTCTTC	CASSLQRSGGLGNEQFF
TRBV20-1	.	.	TRBJ1-2	TGCAGTGCTGCACATTTCTATGGCTACACCTTC	CSAAHFYGYTF
TRBV6-1	.	.	TRBJ2-1	TGTGCCAGCAGTGGTACTGACAATGAGCAGTTCTTC	CASSGTDNEQFF
TRBV20-1	.	.	TRBJ1-2	TGCAGTGCTAGACACATCAACTATGGCTACACCTTC	CSARHINYGYTF
TRBV7-2	.	once	TRBJ1-2	TGTGCCAGCAGCTTAGTAGCCAGGGAAGACTATGGCTACACCTTC	CASSLVAREDYGYTF
TRBV5-1	.	.	TRBJ2-3	TGCGCCAGCAGCTTGACAGGGCAGAATACGCAGTATTTT	CASSLTGQNTQYF
TRBV7-2	.	few	TRBJ2-3	TGTGCCAGCAGCCCAAGGGTCGGCGGGTTATCCACAGATACGCAGTATTTT	CASSPRVGGLSTDTQYF
TRBV5-1	.	.	TRBJ1-1	TGTGCCAGCAGCGGGACACTGAACACTGAAGCTTTCTTT	CASSGTLNTEAFF
TRBV20-1	.	few	TRBJ1-2	TGCAGTGCTTGGATCCAGGGCGGAGGCTATGGCTACACCTTC	CSAWIQGGGYGYTF
TRBV6-5	.	.	TRBJ1-2	TGTGCCAGCAGTTACCGGGGCGCGGGCTATGGCTACACCTTC	CASSYRGAGYGYTF
TRBV20-1	.	few	TRBJ2-7	TGCAGTGCTAACGTCGCAGGATTGGGCGAGCAGTACTTC	CSANVAGLGEQYF
TRBV7-9	TRBD1	.	TRBJ2-7	TGTGCCAGCAGCTTAACAAGACAGGGGTCAAGAGAGCAGTACTTC	CASSLTRQGSREQYF
TRBV5-1	.	few	TRBJ2-1	TGCGCCAGCAGCTTTGGTGACACTAGCAATGAGCAGTTCTTC	CASSFGDTSNEQFF
TRBV28	.	.	TRBJ1-5	TGTGCCAGCAGTTCTTCAGGGTCATATCAGCCCCAGCATTTT	CASSSSGSYQPQHF
TRBV12-3/TRBV12-4	.	.	TRBJ2-2	TGTGCCAGCAGTTTTCAGGGGTCGAACACCGGGGAGCTGTTTTTT	CASSFQGSNTGELFF
TRBV12-3/TRBV12-4	.	few	TRBJ2-1	TGTGCCAGCAGTTTAACTAGCGTAGGGGGTGAGCAGTTCTTC	CASSLTSVGGEQFF
TRBV4-3	.	few	TRBJ2-1	TGCGCCAGCAGCCAGGCCCTCGGTGAGCAGTTCTTC	CASSQALGEQFF
TRBV7-8	TRBD2	few	TRBJ2-7	TGTGCCAGCAGCTTACAAGGCGGGGGTTTTCTCGAGCAGTACTTC	CASSLQGGGFLEQYF
TRBV5-1	TRBD1	.	TRBJ2-1	TGCGCCAGCAGCTTGGAGGGGACAGGGTACAATGAGCAGTTCTTC	CASSLEGTGYNEQFF
TRBV9	.	.	TRBJ2-1	TGTGCCAGCAGCGTGACTGCCCCCTTTGGATACAATGAGCAGTTCTTC	CASSVTAPFGYNEQFF
TRBV7-2	TRBD1	few	TRBJ1-2	TGTGCCAGCAGCTTTAGGGGGCGAGGCTATGGCTACACCTTC	CASSFRGRGYGYTF
TRBV6-1	TRBD2	few	TRBJ2-1	TGTGCCTCAACGGGCGGGGGGCCGTACAATGAGCAGTTCTTC	CASTGGGPYNEQFF
TRBV5-1	TRBD1	.	TRBJ2-7	TGCGCCAGCAGCTTGCAACAGGGGCGCTCCTACGAGCAGTACTTC	CASSLQQGRSYEQYF
TRBV7-2	.	.	TRBJ2-5	TGTGCCAGCAGCTTAGCGGGGGGCCTTTATGAGACCCAGTACTTC	CASSLAGGLYETQYF
TRBV6-1	TRBD1	.	TRBJ1-2	TGTGCCAGCAGTGAAGCCCCCACAGGGGGCGTGGGTGGCTACACCTTC	CASSEAPTGGVGGYTF
TRBV6-2/TRBV6-3	TRBD1	.	TRBJ2-3	TGTGCCAGCAGTTACTCGGGGACAGGGGGCCGGAGGACAGATACGCAGTATTTT	CASSYSGTGGRRTDTQYF
TRBV6-2/TRBV6-3	.	.	TRBJ2-3	TGTGCCAGCAGTTACGATCCGACGGGGCCTCTCCGCAATACGCAGTATTTT	CASSYDPTGPLRNTQYF
TRBV29-1	TRBD1	.	TRBJ1-4	TGCAGCGCCAAGGGACAGGGGAGACAAAAACTGTTTTTT	CSAKGQGRQKLFF
TRBV20-1	.	.	TRBJ1-2	TGCAGTGCTAGAGATCGTCGCAACAGGGATTTCTCAGGCTATGGCTACACCTTC	CSARDRRNRDFSGYGYTF
TRBV7-2	.	few	TRBJ2-5	TGTGCCAGCTTGATCTGGGCGGGGGCCCAAGAGACCCAGTACTTC	CASLIWAGAQETQYF
TRBV20-1	TRBD1	once	TRBJ1-6	TGCAGTGCTAGACTCCAGGACAGGGGCGGGCCACCCCTCCACTTT	CSARLQDRGGPPLHF
TRBV18	.	once	TRBJ2-6	TGTGCCAGCTCACCTAGCGGACCTGGGGCCAACGTCCTGACTTTC	CASSPSGPGANVLTF